Described below is a single T cell receptor (beta chain) sequence and its context. The sample originates from a study of T cell responses to AZD1222 COVID-19 vaccine. The assay was immunoSEQ multiplex PCR, and TCRdb's table has in-frame clones only and misses some. This table has some 150,000 clones, 70% to 90% appearing once. Germline-derived CDR1 and CDR2 are MRHNA and SNTAGT. The CDR3 runs to 14 residues. V was clipped by 7 bases and J by 0 bases, with 12 bases between them. The sequence was obtained from an adult in good health. The chain employs TRBV6-4 and TRBJ1-1; maybe TRBD1 (6 bases). The material was peripheral blood, obtained on day 0 of AZD1222 vaccination. CDR3 protein: CASTGDTMNTEAFF. The CDR3 DNA sequence: TGTGCCAGCACCGGGGACACGATGAACACTGAAGCTTTCTTT.